The next 9 T cell receptor beta chains were all read from a single sample in a study of T cell responses to AZD1222 COVID-19 vaccine. The data were produced by immunoSEQ multiplex PCR, yet TCRdb's version contains in-frame clones alone and is incomplete. Altogether nearly 90,000 clones are present, roughly 88% being singletons, with the ten largest covering around a tenth. Here the sequenced sample was peripheral blood, taken on day 0 of MenACWY control vaccination. The receptor set was obtained from an adult in good health.

V gene TRBV6-2 or TRBV6-3 combines with J gene TRBJ2-3; no clear D. V was cut by 2 bases and J by 8 bases, with 17 bases left in between. Germline V gene lookup returns CDR1 MNHEY and CDR2 SVGEGT. This CDR3 is built from 15 residues. This CDR3 is CASSYPGPIGGTQYF. In DNA form, the CDR3 reads TGTGCCAGCAGTTACCCCGGCCCTATTGGTGGTACGCAGTATTTT.

V usage is TRBV12-2 and J usage is TRBJ1-5; TRBD1 is the table's D call, not checked against the DNA. TRBV12-2 is a pseudogene. The CDR3 loop spans 17 amino acids. This CDR3 reads CASRSLMVQGKNQPQHF. The DNA for the CDR3 is TGTGCAAGTCGCTCCCTGATGGTCCAGGGAAAGAATCAGCCCCAGCATTTT.

This clone was found a few times. The chain joins TRBV7-8 to TRBJ1-6; 7 positions agree with TRBD1. V lost 6 bases to trimming and J lost 0 bases; unmatched junction nucleotides: 5. The CDR3 is made up of 16 amino acids. CDR1 and CDR2 from the germline V gene are SGHVS and FQNEAQ. The CDR3 DNA reads TGTGCCAGCAGTAGCCCAGGGGGCTCCTATAATTCACCCCTCCACTTT. Translated: CASSSPGGSYNSPLHF.

The J gene is TRBJ1-2, the V gene TRBV7-2; TRBD1 aligns across 7 bases. Germline CDR1 is SGHTA and CDR2 is FQGNSA. The CDR3 spans 15 residues. V lost 4 bases, J lost 3 bases, and 8 bases stayed unmatched. This CDR3 is CASSSATGQYYGYTF. The CDR3 bases are TGTGCCAGCAGCTCTGCTACGGGACAGTACTATGGCTACACCTTC.

The V and J genes are TRBV29-1 and TRBJ2-5; D possibly uses TRBD1 or TRBD2 (6 bases each). Germline V gene lookup returns CDR1 SQVTM and CDR2 ANQGSEA. Trimming stripped 3 bases from V and 2 bases from J, with 10 bases between. The CDR3 has 13 residues. The CDR3 nucleotides are TGCAGCGTTGAGATAGGGGGGCAAGAGACCCAGTACTTC. Residues: CSVEIGGQETQYF.

V usage is TRBV4-2 and J usage is TRBJ2-1; 8 bases align to TRBD2. Losses at the gene ends were 1 base for V and 6 bases for J; bases not matched to a gene: 11. Germline V lookup: CDR1 LGHNA, CDR2 YNFKEQ. This CDR3 has 17 amino acids. CDR3 DNA: TGTGCCAGCAGCCAAGGCACGCGGGGCGGGGGGTTCAATGAGCAGTTCTTC. As protein: CASSQGTRGGGFNEQFF.

V gene TRBV25-1 combines with J gene TRBJ1-1; no firm D call. Germline V gene sequence: CDR1 MGHDK, CDR2 SYGVNS. This CDR3 region has 11 residues. V was shortened by 2 bases and J by 11 bases, with 9 bases between the two germline ends. The CDR3 DNA reads TGTGCCAGCAGTGAAGCCGGGTGGGCTTTCTTT. Its protein is CASSEAGWAFF.

This clone was observed a few times. The chain employs TRBV7-3 and TRBJ2-1; 11 positions match TRBD2. V lost 5 bases and J lost 7; bases outside the gene matches: 4. CDR1 is SGHTA, CDR2 FQGTGA, per germline. This CDR3 contains 14 residues. In DNA form, the CDR3 reads TGTGCCAGCAGCCCATCTAGCGGGGGGAATGAGCAGTTCTTC. Encoded protein: CASSPSSGGNEQFF. Supplemented by reference TRBV7-3 and TRBJ2-1, the full variable domain reads GAGVSQTPSNKVTEKGKYVELRCDPISGHTALYWYRQSLGQGPEFLIYFQGTGAADDSGLPNDRFFAVRPEGSVSTLKIQRTERGDSAVYLCASSPSSGGNEQFFGPGTRLTVL.

The CDR3 DNA sequence: TGTGCCATCATCTTACAGGGTAGCACTGAAGCTTTCTTT. It is translated as CAIILQGSTEAFF. The rearrangement uses TRBV10-3 and TRBJ1-1; a possible D gene is TRBD1 (6 bases). Trimming removed 7 bases at V and 4 bases at J, with 13 bases between. Per germline, CDR1 ENHRY and CDR2 SYGVKD. CDR3 length equals 13 residues.